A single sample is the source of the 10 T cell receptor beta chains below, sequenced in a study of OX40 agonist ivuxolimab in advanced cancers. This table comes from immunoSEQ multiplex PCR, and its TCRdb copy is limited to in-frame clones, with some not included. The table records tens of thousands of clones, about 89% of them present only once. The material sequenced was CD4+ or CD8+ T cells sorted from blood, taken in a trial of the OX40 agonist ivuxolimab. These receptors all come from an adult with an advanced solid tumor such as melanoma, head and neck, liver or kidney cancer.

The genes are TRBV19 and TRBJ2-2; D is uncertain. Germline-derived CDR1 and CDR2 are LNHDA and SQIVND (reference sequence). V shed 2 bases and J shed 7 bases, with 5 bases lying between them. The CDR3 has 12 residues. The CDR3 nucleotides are TGTGCCAGTAGTATACCCGGCGGGGAGCTGTTTTTT. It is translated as CASSIPGGELFF.

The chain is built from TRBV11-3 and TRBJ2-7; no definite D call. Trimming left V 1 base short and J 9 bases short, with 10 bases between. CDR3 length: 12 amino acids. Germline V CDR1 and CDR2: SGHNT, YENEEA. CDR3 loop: CASSLVGIAQYF. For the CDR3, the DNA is TGTGCCAGCAGCTTAGTGGGGATTGCGCAGTACTTC. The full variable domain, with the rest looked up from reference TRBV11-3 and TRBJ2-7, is EAGVVQSPRYKIIEKKQPVAFWCNPISGHNTLYWYLQNLGQGPELLIRYENEEAVDDSQLPKDRFSAERLKGVDSTLKIQPAELGDSAVYLCASSLVGIAQYFGPGTRLTVT.

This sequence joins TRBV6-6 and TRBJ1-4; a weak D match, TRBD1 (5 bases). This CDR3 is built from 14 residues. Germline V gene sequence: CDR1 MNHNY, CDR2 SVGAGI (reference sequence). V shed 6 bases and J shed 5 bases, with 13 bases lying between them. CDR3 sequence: CASRDDSFNEKLFF. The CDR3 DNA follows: TGTGCCAGCAGAGATGACAGCTTCAATGAAAAACTGTTTTTT.

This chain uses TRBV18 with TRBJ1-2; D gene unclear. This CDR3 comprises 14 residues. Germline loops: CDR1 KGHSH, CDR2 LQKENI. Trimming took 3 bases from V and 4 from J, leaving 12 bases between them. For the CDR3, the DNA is TGTGCCAGCTCACCTGGAGCGGACTCCTATGGCTACACCTTC. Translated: CASSPGADSYGYTF.

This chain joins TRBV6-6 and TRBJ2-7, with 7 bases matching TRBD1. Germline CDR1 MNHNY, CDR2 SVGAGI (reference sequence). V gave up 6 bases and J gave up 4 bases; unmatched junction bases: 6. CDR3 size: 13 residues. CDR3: CASRPGTVYEQYF. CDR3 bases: TGTGCCAGCAGGCCCGGGACAGTTTACGAGCAGTACTTC.

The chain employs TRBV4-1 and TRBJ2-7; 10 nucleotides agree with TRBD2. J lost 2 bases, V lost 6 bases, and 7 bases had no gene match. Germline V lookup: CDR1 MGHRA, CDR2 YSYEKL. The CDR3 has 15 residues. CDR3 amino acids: CASRFLAGATYEQYF. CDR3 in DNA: TGCGCCAGCAGGTTTCTAGCGGGAGCGACCTACGAGCAGTACTTC.

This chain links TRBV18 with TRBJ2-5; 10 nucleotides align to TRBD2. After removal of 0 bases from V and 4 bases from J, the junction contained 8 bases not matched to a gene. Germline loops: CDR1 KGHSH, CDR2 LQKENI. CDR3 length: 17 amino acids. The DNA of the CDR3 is TGTGCCAGCTCACCACCCCCTAGCGGGAGATCCGGAGAGACCCAGTACTTC. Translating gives CASSPPPSGRSGETQYF. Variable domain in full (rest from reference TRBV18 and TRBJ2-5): NAGVMQNPRHLVRRRGQEARLRCSPMKGHSHVYWYRQLPEEGLKFMVYLQKENIIDESGMPKERFSAEFPKEGPSILRIQQVVRGDSAAYFCASSPPPSGRSGETQYFGPGTRLLVL.

The CDR3 nucleotides read TGTGCCAGCAGCTTAGATATGGAAGAGACCCAGTACTTC. Protein: CASSLDMEETQYF. The chain has TRBV7-7 and TRBJ2-5; D remains ambiguous. This CDR3 is built from 13 residues. CDR1 is SSHAT and CDR2 is FNYEAQ in the germline V gene (reference sequence). V lost 1 base to trimming and J lost 3 bases, with 6 bases between them.

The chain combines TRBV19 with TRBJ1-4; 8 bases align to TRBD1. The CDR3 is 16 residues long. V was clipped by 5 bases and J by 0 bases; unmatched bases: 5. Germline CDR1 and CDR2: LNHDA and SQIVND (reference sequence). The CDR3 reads CASSSQGAATNEKLFF. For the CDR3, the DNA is TGTGCCAGTAGTTCTCAGGGGGCTGCAACTAATGAAAAACTGTTTTTT.

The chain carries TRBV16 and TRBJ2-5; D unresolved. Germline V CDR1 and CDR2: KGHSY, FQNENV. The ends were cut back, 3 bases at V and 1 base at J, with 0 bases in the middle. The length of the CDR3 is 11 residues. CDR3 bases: TGTGCCAGCAGCCACCAAGAGACCCAGTACTTC. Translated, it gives CASSHQETQYF.